This TCR beta chain is drawn from a study of naive and memory T cell subsets. Findings and limits, study-wide: Potentially, T cell activation and differentiation skew this RNA-based measurement.

This clonotype was recorded many times. Antigen: not known. An oligonucleotide containing a UMI was ligated to the 3' end of TCR cDNA. Whole blood, roughly 2.5 ml, came from adult healthy volunteers. Unsorted total RNA, about 1 to 1000 ng, was DNase treated before reverse transcription. V shed 6 bases, J shed 0 bases, and the junction held 0 bases outside the gene matches. CDR3 length: 14 residues. The V gene's germline CDR1 is SNHLY and CDR2 FYNNEI. Four PCR rounds used nested alpha and beta constant region primers plus the SP2 primer. Blood and skin TCR RNA was reverse transcribed with alpha and beta constant primers. Via MiXCR, TCRdb re-called the 5' RACE reads, giving one row per CDR3 protein. The sample shows tens of thousands of distinct CDR3 sequences, approximately 7.2% of them seen only once.

This chain joins TRBV2 and TRBJ2-2, with 8 bases lining up with TRBD2. The clonotype was recovered from a male donor in good health. The CDR3 nucleotides are TGTGCCAGCAGACTAGCGGCGAACACCGGGGAGCTGTTTTTT. This codes for CASRLAANTGELFF.